This T cell receptor beta chain appears in the sequencing data of a study of cytomegalovirus exposure and HLA in healthy donors. Germline V gene data show CDR1 as SGHRS and CDR2 as YFSETQ. The length of the CDR3 is 13 residues. V lost 5 bases and J 5 bases, leaving 11 bases between the germline ends. Broader study findings: Likely technical artifact: a cluster of highly shared sequence variants. Among TCR beta chains, those listed as cytomegalovirus-associated numbered over 150.

Nominally healthy donors provided the samples, though records likely missed some immune exposures. Vbeta (60) and Jbeta (13) primers were used in the PCR. The table came from immunoSEQ multiplex PCR; TCRdb's copy has only in-frame clones and leaves some out. This table has about 140,000 clones, around 80% appearing once. This clone came up once. As yet, its antigen is unknown. The receptor was isolated from a woman aged 40-49 years in good health and CMV-seronegative. The chain has TRBV5-1 and TRBJ2-1; D may be TRBD2 (5 bases). Material: PBMCs. DNA of the CDR3: TGCGCCAGCAGGGTTAGCGAGGACAATGAGCAGTTCTTC. This translates into CASRVSEDNEQFF. Variable domain in full (rest from reference TRBV5-1 and TRBJ2-1): KAGVTQTPRYLIKTRGQQVTLSCSPISGHRSVSWYQQTPGQGLQFLFEYFSETQRNKGNFPGRFSGRQFSNSRSEMNVSTLELGDSALYLCASRVSEDNEQFFGPGTRLTVL.